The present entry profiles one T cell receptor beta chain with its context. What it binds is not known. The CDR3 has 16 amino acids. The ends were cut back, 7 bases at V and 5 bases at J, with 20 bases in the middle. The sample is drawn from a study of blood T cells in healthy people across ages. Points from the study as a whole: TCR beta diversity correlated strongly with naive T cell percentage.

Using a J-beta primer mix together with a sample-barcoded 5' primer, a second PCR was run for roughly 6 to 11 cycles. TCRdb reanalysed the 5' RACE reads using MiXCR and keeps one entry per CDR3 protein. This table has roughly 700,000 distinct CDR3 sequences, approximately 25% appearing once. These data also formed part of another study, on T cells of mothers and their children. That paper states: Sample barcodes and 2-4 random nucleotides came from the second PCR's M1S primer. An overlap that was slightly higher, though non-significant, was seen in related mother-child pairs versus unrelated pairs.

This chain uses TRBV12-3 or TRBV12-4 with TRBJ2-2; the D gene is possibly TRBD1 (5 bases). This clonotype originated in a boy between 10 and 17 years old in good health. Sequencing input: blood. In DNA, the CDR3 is TGTGCCAGCACCACCTGGCCGGGCAAGGGGACCGGGGAGCTGTTTTTT. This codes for CASTTWPGKGTGELFF.